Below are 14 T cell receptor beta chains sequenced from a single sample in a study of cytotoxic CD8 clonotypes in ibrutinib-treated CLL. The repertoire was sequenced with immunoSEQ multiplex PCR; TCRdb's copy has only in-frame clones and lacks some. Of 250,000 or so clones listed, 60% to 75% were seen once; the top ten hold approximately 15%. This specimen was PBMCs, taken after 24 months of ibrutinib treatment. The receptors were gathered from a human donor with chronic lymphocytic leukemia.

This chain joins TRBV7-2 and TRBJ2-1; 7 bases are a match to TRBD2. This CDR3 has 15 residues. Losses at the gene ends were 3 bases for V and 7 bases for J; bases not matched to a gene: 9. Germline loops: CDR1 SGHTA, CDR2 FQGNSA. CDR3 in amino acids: CASSFGLGSHNEQFF. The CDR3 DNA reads TGTGCCAGCAGCTTCGGACTAGGAAGCCATAATGAGCAGTTCTTC.

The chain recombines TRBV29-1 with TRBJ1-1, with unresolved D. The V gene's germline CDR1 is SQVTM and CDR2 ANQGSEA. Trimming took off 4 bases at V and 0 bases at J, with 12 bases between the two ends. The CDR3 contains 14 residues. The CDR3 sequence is CSVVAGRMNTEAFF. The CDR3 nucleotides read TGCAGCGTTGTGGCAGGACGCATGAACACTGAAGCTTTCTTT.

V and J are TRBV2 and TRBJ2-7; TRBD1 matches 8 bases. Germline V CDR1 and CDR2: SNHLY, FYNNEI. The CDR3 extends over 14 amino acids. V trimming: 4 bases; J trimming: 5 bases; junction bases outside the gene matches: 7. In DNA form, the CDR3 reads TGTGCCAGCAGTGGTGGACAGGGTACAAACGAGCAGTACTTC. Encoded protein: CASSGGQGTNEQYF.

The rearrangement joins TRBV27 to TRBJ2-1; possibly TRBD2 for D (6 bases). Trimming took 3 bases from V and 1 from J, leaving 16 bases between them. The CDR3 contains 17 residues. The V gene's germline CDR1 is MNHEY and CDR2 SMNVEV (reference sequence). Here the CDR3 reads CASSLGQRLGSYNEQFF. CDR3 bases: TGTGCCAGCAGTTTGGGGCAGAGACTAGGGTCCTACAATGAGCAGTTCTTC.

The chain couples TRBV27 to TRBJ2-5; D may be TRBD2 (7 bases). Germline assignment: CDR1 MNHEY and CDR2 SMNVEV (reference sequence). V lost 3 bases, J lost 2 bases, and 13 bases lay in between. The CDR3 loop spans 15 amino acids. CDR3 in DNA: TGTGCCAGCAGTTTCAGCGCGGGGGCTCAAGAGACCCAGTACTTC. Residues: CASSFSAGAQETQYF.

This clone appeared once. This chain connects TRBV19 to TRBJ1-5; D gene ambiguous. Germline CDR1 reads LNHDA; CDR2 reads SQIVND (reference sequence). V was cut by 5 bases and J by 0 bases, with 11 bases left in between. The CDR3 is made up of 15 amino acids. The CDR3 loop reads CASSPRADSNQPQHF. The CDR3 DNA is TGTGCCAGTAGTCCTCGGGCAGATAGCAATCAGCCCCAGCATTTT.

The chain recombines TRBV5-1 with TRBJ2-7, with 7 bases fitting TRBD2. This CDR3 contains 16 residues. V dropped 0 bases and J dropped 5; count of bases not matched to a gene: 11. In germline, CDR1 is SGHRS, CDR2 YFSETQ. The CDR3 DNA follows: TGCGCCAGCAGCTTGGAAGGGAGGGCCGTCGGGAACGAGCAGTACTTC. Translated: CASSLEGRAVGNEQYF.

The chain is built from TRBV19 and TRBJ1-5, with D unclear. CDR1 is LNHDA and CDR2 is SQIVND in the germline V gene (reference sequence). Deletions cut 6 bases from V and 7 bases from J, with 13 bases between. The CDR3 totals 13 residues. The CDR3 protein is CASRFGLGQPQHF. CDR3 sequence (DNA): TGTGCCAGTAGGTTCGGGCTGGGGCAGCCCCAGCATTTT.

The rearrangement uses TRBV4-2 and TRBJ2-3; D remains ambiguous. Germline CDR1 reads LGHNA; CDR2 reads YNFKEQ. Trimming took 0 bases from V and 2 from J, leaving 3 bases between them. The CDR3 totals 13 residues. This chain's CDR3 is CASSQEHTDTQYF. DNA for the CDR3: TGTGCCAGCAGCCAAGAACACACAGATACGCAGTATTTT.

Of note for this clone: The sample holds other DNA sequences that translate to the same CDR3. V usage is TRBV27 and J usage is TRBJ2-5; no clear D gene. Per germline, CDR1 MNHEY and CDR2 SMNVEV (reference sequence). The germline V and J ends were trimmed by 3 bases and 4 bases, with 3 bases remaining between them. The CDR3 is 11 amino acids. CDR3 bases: TGTGCCAGCAGTTTGGGAGAGACCCAGTACTTC. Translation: CASSLGETQYF.

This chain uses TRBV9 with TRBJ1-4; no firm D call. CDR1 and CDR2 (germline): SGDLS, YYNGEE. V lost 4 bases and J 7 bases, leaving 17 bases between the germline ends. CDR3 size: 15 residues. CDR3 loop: CASSSIVRGREKLFF. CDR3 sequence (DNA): TGTGCCAGCAGCTCGATCGTTCGGGGTCGTGAAAAACTGTTTTTT.

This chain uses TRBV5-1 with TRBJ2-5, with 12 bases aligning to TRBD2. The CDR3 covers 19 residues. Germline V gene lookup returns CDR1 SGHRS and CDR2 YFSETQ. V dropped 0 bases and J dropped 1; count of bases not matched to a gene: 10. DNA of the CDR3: TGCGCCAGCAGCTTGGCCAGAAAAGGACTAGCGGGAACCCAAGAGACCCAGTACTTC. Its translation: CASSLARKGLAGTQETQYF. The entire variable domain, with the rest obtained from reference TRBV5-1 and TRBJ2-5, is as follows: KAGVTQTPRYLIKTRGQQVTLSCSPISGHRSVSWYQQTPGQGLQFLFEYFSETQRNKGNFPGRFSGRQFSNSRSEMNVSTLELGDSALYLCASSLARKGLAGTQETQYFGPGTRLLVL.

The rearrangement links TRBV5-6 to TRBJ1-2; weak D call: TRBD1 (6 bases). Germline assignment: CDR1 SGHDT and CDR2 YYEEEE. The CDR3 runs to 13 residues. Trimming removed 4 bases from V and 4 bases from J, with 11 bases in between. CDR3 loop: CASSPQGTYGYTF. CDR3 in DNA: TGTGCCAGCAGCCCGCAGGGGACCTATGGCTACACCTTC. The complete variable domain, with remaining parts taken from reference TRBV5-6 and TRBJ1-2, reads DAGVTQSPTHLIKTRGQQVTLRCSPKSGHDTVSWYQQALGQGPQFIFQYYEEEERQRGNFPDRFSGHQFPNYSSELNVNALLLGDSALYLCASSPQGTYGYTFGSGTRLTVV.

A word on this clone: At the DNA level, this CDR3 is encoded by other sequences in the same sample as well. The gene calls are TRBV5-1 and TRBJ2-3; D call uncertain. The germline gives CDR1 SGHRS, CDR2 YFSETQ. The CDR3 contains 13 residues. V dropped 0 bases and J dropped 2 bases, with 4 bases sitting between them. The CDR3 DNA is TGCGCCAGCAGCTTGGCTGTCACAGATACGCAGTATTTT. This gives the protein CASSLAVTDTQYF.